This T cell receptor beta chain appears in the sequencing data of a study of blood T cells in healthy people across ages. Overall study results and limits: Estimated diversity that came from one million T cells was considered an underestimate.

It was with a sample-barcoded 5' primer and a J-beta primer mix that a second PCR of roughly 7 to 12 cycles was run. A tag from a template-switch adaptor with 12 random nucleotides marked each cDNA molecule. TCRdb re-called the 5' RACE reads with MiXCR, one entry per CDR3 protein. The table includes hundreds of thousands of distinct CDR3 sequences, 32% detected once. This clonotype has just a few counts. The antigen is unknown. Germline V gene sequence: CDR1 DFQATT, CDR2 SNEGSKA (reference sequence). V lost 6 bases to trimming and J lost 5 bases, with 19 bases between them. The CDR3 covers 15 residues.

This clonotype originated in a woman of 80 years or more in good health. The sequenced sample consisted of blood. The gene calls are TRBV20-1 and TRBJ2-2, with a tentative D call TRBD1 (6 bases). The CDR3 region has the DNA TGCAGTGCGATCGACAAAACAGGGAAGACCGGGGAGCTGTTTTTT. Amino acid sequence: CSAIDKTGKTGELFF.